These 27 T cell receptor beta chains came from one sample sequenced in a study of Ad26.COV2.S vaccination and SARS-CoV-2 variants. This sample's treatment: around 19 received Ad26.COV2.S at low or high dose, single or two shots; about 5 received placebo; per-sample allocation not given. Sampling was done on day 63 after the first vaccine or placebo injection. Assay: immunoSEQ multiplex PCR; the TCRdb copy retains only in-frame clones and omits some. The sample holds about 480,000 clones; around 90% are singletons and the top ten take 9.5% to 15%. The starting material was peripheral blood, obtained in a trial of Ad26.COV2.S vaccine versus placebo. These receptor sequences come from a person between 18 and 65 years old who received the Ad26.COV2.S COVID-19 vaccine or a placebo.

The CDR3 here is CASSQPLPGNEQFF. DNA for the CDR3: TGTGCCAGCAGCCAGCCCCTCCCAGGGAACGAGCAGTTCTTC. V gene TRBV11-2 combines with J gene TRBJ2-1; possible D gene TRBD1, 5 bases. Germline V gene lookup returns CDR1 SGHAT and CDR2 FQNNGV. This CDR3 is 14 amino acids long. Trimming took 5 bases from V and 10 from J, leaving 18 bases between them. Based on the CDR3 plus reference TRBV11-2 and TRBJ2-1, the full variable domain is EAGVAQSPRYKIIEKRQSVAFWCNPISGHATLYWYQQILGQGPKLLIQFQNNGVVDDSQLPKDRFSAERLKGVDSTLKIQPAKLEDSAVYLCASSQPLPGNEQFFGPGTRLTVL.

The V and J genes are TRBV7-2 and TRBJ2-3; D perhaps matches TRBD2 (5 bases). Germline CDR1 SGHTA, CDR2 FQGNSA. V dropped 4 bases and J dropped 4 bases, with 9 bases sitting between them. The CDR3 is made up of 13 amino acids. The CDR3 DNA is TGTGCCAGCAGCTACGGGAAGGCAGATACGCAGTATTTT. It is translated as CASSYGKADTQYF.

The rearrangement uses TRBV24-1 and TRBJ2-1; 8 bases map to TRBD2. V lost 6 bases, J lost 4 bases, and 7 bases stayed unmatched. This CDR3 has 15 amino acids. In germline, CDR1 is KGHDR, CDR2 SFDVKD. The CDR3 loop reads CATSRAGAQYNEQFF. DNA for the CDR3: TGTGCCACCAGTCGAGCGGGAGCTCAATACAATGAGCAGTTCTTC.

The chain carries TRBV10-3 and TRBJ2-7; D gene unclear. The CDR3 has 12 residues. Germline V gene sequence: CDR1 ENHRY, CDR2 SYGVKD. V lost 9 bases and J 0 bases, leaving 9 bases between the germline ends. The CDR3 DNA follows: TGTGCCATTAGTAGGGCCTCCTACGAGCAGTACTTC. Protein: CAISRASYEQYF.

This sequence joins TRBV28 and TRBJ2-3; TRBD2 is a possible D gene (6 bases). CDR3 length equals 18 residues. Germline-derived CDR1 and CDR2 are MDHEN and SYDVKM. V was clipped by 6 bases and J by 5 bases, with 27 bases between them. CDR3 sequence: CASSITSGYSPEGDTQYF. CDR3 in DNA: TGTGCCAGCAGCATTACCTCAGGTTATTCTCCGGAGGGAGATACGCAGTATTTT.

CDR3: CASTRGGGDYEQYF. CDR3 nucleotides: TGTGCCAGCACCCGGGGGGGAGGAGACTACGAGCAGTACTTC. V and J are TRBV28 and TRBJ2-7; TRBD2 matches at 8 bases. The CDR3 has 14 residues. In germline, CDR1 is MDHEN, CDR2 SYDVKM. The V segment lost 7 bases and the J segment 3 bases; nucleotides outside the gene matches: 8.

The chain links TRBV10-3 to TRBJ2-4; 7 bases match TRBD1. The CDR3 consists of 14 residues. Trimming at V came to 6 bases and at J to 4 bases, leaving 6 bases not matched to a gene. Germline assignment: CDR1 ENHRY and CDR2 SYGVKD. The CDR3 coding sequence is TGTGCCATCAGCCTAGACAGGGAGAAAAACATTCAGTACTTC. It translates to CAISLDREKNIQYF.

This clone appeared once. J is TRBJ1-1 and V is TRBV5-1; D is uncertain. Per germline, CDR1 SGHRS and CDR2 YFSETQ. CDR3 size: 13 residues. V was pared by 1 base and J by 1 base, with 5 bases between. The CDR3 reads CASSLSANTEAFF. CDR3 bases: TGCGCCAGCAGCTTGTCAGCGAACACTGAAGCTTTCTTT.

This clone was counted a single time. The CDR3 sequence is CASSRHRDGDYGYTF. The CDR3 coding sequence is TGTGCCAGTAGCAGACACAGGGACGGGGACTATGGCTACACCTTC. V and J are TRBV19 and TRBJ1-2; D is possibly TRBD1 (6 bases). Germline CDR1 and CDR2: LNHDA and SQIVND (reference sequence). Trimming shortened V by 6 bases and J by 3 bases, and 17 bases separated the two germline ends. The CDR3 contains 15 residues.

This chain joins TRBV6-5 and TRBJ1-2; weak D call: TRBD1 (5 bases). Germline CDR1 MNHEY, CDR2 SVGAGI. Trimming shortened V by 7 bases and J by 2 bases, and 11 bases separated the two germline ends. This CDR3 has 13 amino acids. DNA of the CDR3: TGTGCCAGCACGAAGACAGAGAACTATGGCTACACCTTC. Protein sequence: CASTKTENYGYTF.

This sequence joins TRBV5-8 and TRBJ2-3, with TRBD1 matching over 8 bases. Germline-derived CDR1 and CDR2 are SGHTS and YDEGEE. The V gene end was trimmed by 3 bases and the J gene end by 4 bases; junction bases not matched to a gene: 7. This CDR3 has 15 amino acids. This CDR3 reads CASSSRTGRSDTQYF. CDR3 DNA: TGTGCCAGCAGCTCCCGGACAGGGAGGTCAGATACGCAGTATTTT. The whole variable domain, filled in from reference TRBV5-8 and TRBJ2-3, reads EAGVTQSPTHLIKTRGQQATLRCSPISGHTSVYWYQQALGLGLQFLLWYDEGEERNRGNFPPRFSGRQFPNYSSELNVNALELEDSALYLCASSSRTGRSDTQYFGPGTRLTVL.

This clone was detected only a few times. The chain couples TRBV30 to TRBJ1-5; D gene ambiguous. V lost 0 bases to trimming and J lost 5 bases, with 11 bases between them. Germline CDR1 and CDR2: GTSNPN and SVGIG (reference sequence). The CDR3 consists of 14 residues. For the CDR3, the DNA is TGTGCCTGGAGTGTAAATGGCGGTTATCAGCCCCAGCATTTT. Its protein is CAWSVNGGYQPQHF. The variable domain in full, with the rest retrieved from reference TRBV30 and TRBJ1-5, is SQTIHQWPATLVQPVGSPLSLECTVEGTSNPNLYWYRQAAGRGLQLLFYSVGIGQISSEVPQNLSASRPQDRQFILSSKKLLLSDSGFYLCAWSVNGGYQPQHFGDGTRLSIL.

V gene TRBV5-1 combines with J gene TRBJ2-7, with 9 bases that match TRBD1. In germline, CDR1 is SGHRS, CDR2 YFSETQ. There are 15 residues in the CDR3. Trimming removed 0 bases from V and 7 bases from J; junction bases left unmatched: 8. The CDR3 DNA follows: TGCGCCAGCAGCTTGGCTGGGACAGGGCGTGCAGAGCAGTACTTC. Translation: CASSLAGTGRAEQYF.

The chain employs TRBV6-2 or TRBV6-3 and TRBJ2-7; 8 bases map to TRBD2. This CDR3 is built from 17 residues. Germline CDR1 is MNHEY and CDR2 is SVGEGT. Unmatched junction bases numbered 11, after V lost 2 bases and J lost 2 bases. The CDR3 spells CASSYIAGSRITYEQYF. The CDR3 nucleotides are TGTGCCAGCAGTTACATAGCGGGAAGCCGGATTACCTACGAGCAGTACTTC.

The chain links TRBV15 to TRBJ2-5; D might be TRBD2 (5 bases). This CDR3 has 12 residues. Trimming removed 3 bases from V and 5 bases from J, with 7 bases in between. Germline CDR1 reads LNHNV; CDR2 reads YYDKDF (reference sequence). CDR3 amino acids: CATSRGEETQYF. The CDR3 nucleotides are TGTGCCACCAGCAGGGGAGAGGAGACCCAGTACTTC.

This chain uses TRBV30 with TRBJ1-5; 10 nucleotides line up with TRBD1. V was pared by 5 bases and J by 5 bases, with 3 bases of the junction left unmatched. The germline CDR1 and CDR2 sequences are GTSNPN and SVGIG (reference sequence). This CDR3 has 13 residues. Here the CDR3 reads CAWGGQGDQPQHF. CDR3 DNA: TGTGCCTGGGGCGGACAGGGGGATCAGCCCCAGCATTTT. Drawing the rest from reference TRBV30 and TRBJ1-5, the complete variable domain is SQTIHQWPATLVQPVGSPLSLECTVEGTSNPNLYWYRQAAGRGLQLLFYSVGIGQISSEVPQNLSASRPQDRQFILSSKKLLLSDSGFYLCAWGGQGDQPQHFGDGTRLSIL.

V and J are TRBV19 and TRBJ2-7; 8 bases are shared with TRBD1. J gave up 3 bases and V 5 bases, and 6 bases lay outside the gene matches. From germline, CDR1 is LNHDA and CDR2 SQIVND (reference sequence). CDR3 size: 14 residues. For the CDR3, the DNA is TGTGCCAGTAGTCACGGGACAGGCCACTACGAGCAGTACTTC. Its protein product is CASSHGTGHYEQYF.

The rearrangement joins TRBV11-2 to TRBJ2-1, with a tentative D call TRBD2 (5 bases). The V end lost 5 bases, the J end lost 3 bases, and 11 bases lay between the germline ends. This CDR3 spans 14 amino acids. Germline CDR1 reads SGHAT; CDR2 reads FQNNGV. CDR3 protein: CASSRTTSYNEQFF. DNA for the CDR3: TGTGCCAGCAGCCGAACCACTAGCTACAATGAGCAGTTCTTC.

The chain recombines TRBV30 with TRBJ1-3; no clear D. The CDR3 loop spans 12 amino acids. V was trimmed by 1 base and J by 15 bases, leaving 16 bases between them. From germline, CDR1 is GTSNPN and CDR2 SVGIG (reference sequence). CDR3 nucleotide sequence: TGTGCCTGGAGTGCGACCGAGACGACGGCATATTTT. This gives the protein CAWSATETTAYF.

The chain employs TRBV7-9 and TRBJ2-3; unclear D gene. CDR3 size: 12 residues. Germline V lookup: CDR1 SEHNR, CDR2 FQNEAQ (reference sequence). V gave up 5 bases and J gave up 2 bases, with 5 bases separating them. The CDR3 sequence is CASSPDTDTQYF. CDR3 in DNA: TGTGCCAGCAGCCCTGACACAGATACGCAGTATTTT.

The chain has TRBV15 and TRBJ1-1, with 7 bases fitting TRBD1. The CDR3 covers 15 residues. Germline lookup yields CDR1 LNHNV and CDR2 YYDKDF (reference sequence). The V and J ends lost 3 bases and 3 bases, in that order; junction bases with no gene match: 7. The CDR3 reads CATSSGTAAYTEAFF. In DNA form, the CDR3 reads TGTGCCACCAGCAGCGGGACAGCGGCTTACACTGAAGCTTTCTTT.

The rearrangement uses TRBV27 and TRBJ1-1; the D is unclear. The CDR3 is made up of 14 amino acids. CDR1 and CDR2 (germline): MNHEY, SMNVEV (reference sequence). V was trimmed by 11 bases and J by 2 bases, leaving 18 bases between them. The CDR3 nucleotides read TGTGCCCCCAACCCTGGGAAGGATAACACTGAAGCTTTCTTT. It specifies CAPNPGKDNTEAFF.

This chain links TRBV6-6 with TRBJ2-1; 9 bases are a match to TRBD2. The junction had 4 bases not matched to a gene; V was cut back by 9 bases and J by 4 bases. CDR3 size: 13 residues. Germline CDR1 reads MNHNY; CDR2 reads SVGAGI (reference sequence). The CDR3 spells CASRGLAYNEQFF. CDR3 in DNA: TGTGCCAGTAGGGGACTAGCTTACAATGAGCAGTTCTTC.

The chain links TRBV9 to TRBJ2-7; 9 positions agree with TRBD2. V trimming: 3 bases; J trimming: 5 bases; junction bases outside the gene matches: 9. Germline CDR1 is SGDLS and CDR2 is YYNGEE. The CDR3 extends over 15 amino acids. The DNA for the CDR3 is TGTGCCAGCAGCGCCCAGCCAGCGGGAGGAGACGAGCAGTACTTC. Its protein product is CASSAQPAGGDEQYF.

This clone was counted a few times. The sample has other DNA sequences that encode this CDR3 too. The CDR3 nucleotides read TGCGCCAGCAGCTTGGGGGGTTCCTCTGGAAACACCATATATTTT. Its translation: CASSLGGSSGNTIYF. The V call is TRBV5-1, the J call TRBJ1-3; no clear D. Germline V gives CDR1 SGHRS, CDR2 YFSETQ. Trimming removed 0 bases from V and 0 bases from J, with 7 bases in between. The CDR3 spans 15 residues.

The rearrangement joins TRBV5-1 to TRBJ2-1; TRBD2 matches 8 bases. CDR3 size: 14 residues. Trimming took 8 bases from V and 9 from J; bases not matched to a gene: 13. Germline V gives CDR1 SGHRS, CDR2 YFSETQ. As DNA, the CDR3 is TGCGCCAGTGCCACTAGCGGACAGCTGGGTGAGCAGTTCTTC. This codes for CASATSGQLGEQFF.

J is TRBJ2-7 and V is TRBV5-4; D tentatively reads TRBD1 or TRBD2 (5 bases each). This CDR3 spans 15 amino acids. V dropped 4 bases and J dropped 2 bases, with 16 bases sitting between them. The germline gives CDR1 SGHNT, CDR2 YYREEE (reference sequence). The CDR3 region is CASSPRGGRAYEQYF. In nucleotides, the CDR3 is TGTGCCAGCAGCCCGAGGGGCGGCAGGGCCTACGAGCAGTACTTC.